These 26 T cell receptor beta chains share one sample of origin, sequenced in a study of blood T cells in healthy people across ages. A sample-barcoded 5' primer and a J-beta primer mix were used in a second PCR of roughly 6 to 12 cycles. A single record per CDR3 protein comes from TCRdb applying MiXCR to the 5' RACE reads. The sample records over 750,000 distinct CDR3 sequences, 25% being singletons. These sequences were also reported in another study, on T cells of mothers and their children.

The sample consisted of blood. These receptors came from a boy between 10 and 17 years old in good health.

This sequence joins TRBV11-1 and TRBJ1-1; D not certain. From germline, CDR1 is SGHAT and CDR2 FQDESV (reference sequence). The CDR3 has 12 residues. V gave up 10 bases and J gave up 0 bases, with 9 bases separating them. The CDR3 DNA reads as TGTGCCAACACCTATATGAACACTGAAGCTTTCTTT. Protein sequence: CANTYMNTEAFF.

The rearrangement links TRBV29-1 to TRBJ2-6, with a weak D call TRBD2 (5 bases). The V end was cut by 6 bases, the J end by 0 bases, with 12 bases between. The CDR3 covers 15 residues. Looked up from germline, CDR1 is SQVTM and CDR2 is ANQGSEA. The CDR3 DNA follows: TGCAGCGTGCCCTCCGGAGGCTCTGGGGCCAACGTCCTGACTTTC. Amino acids: CSVPSGGSGANVLTF.

CDR3 DNA sequence: TGTGCCACCAGCAGAGTTCTAGCGGGTCGCAATGAGCAGTTCTTC. Residues: CATSRVLAGRNEQFF. This rearrangement joins TRBV15 to TRBJ2-1, with 8 bases that match TRBD2. The CDR3 length is 15 residues. Germline loops: CDR1 LNHNV, CDR2 YYDKDF (reference sequence). The V and J ends lost 1 base and 6 bases, in that order; junction bases with no gene match: 5.

This clonotype was observed a few times. The gene calls are TRBV5-1 and TRBJ1-2; the D gene is possibly TRBD1 (6 bases). V lost 0 bases and J lost 4, with 16 bases in between. Germline-derived CDR1 and CDR2 are SGHRS and YFSETQ. There are 16 residues in the CDR3. The CDR3 sequence: CASSLGPLDRIYGYTF. CDR3 in DNA: TGCGCCAGCAGCTTGGGGCCCCTCGACAGGATCTATGGCTACACCTTC.

The rearrangement joins TRBV6-6 to TRBJ2-7; possible D gene TRBD1, 5 bases. The end of the DNA fits TRBJ2-1 better, so the J call may be wrong. The CDR3 consists of 13 residues. The germline gives CDR1 MNHNY, CDR2 SVGAGI (reference sequence). The CDR3 sequence is CASSYQGRNEQFF. CDR3 sequence (DNA): TGTGCCAGCAGTTACCAGGGCCGCAATGAGCAGTTCTTC.

CDR3 amino acids: CASSQDLLTATNEKLFF. CDR3 DNA sequence: TGCGCCAGCAGCCAAGATCTTCTAACTGCAACTAATGAAAAACTGTTTTTT. The chain recombines TRBV4-3 with TRBJ1-4; D is unclear. Germline CDR1 LGHNA, CDR2 YSLEER. V was trimmed by 0 bases and J by 0 bases, leaving 11 bases between them. This CDR3 is built from 17 residues.

There are a few counts of this clonotype. The rearrangement joins TRBV7-2 to TRBJ2-1; possibly TRBD1 for D (5 bases). This CDR3 contains 15 residues. CDR1 and CDR2 (germline): SGHTA, FQGNSA. V was cut by 0 bases and J by 4 bases, with 10 bases left in between. CDR3 in amino acids: CASSLAVAGYNEQFF. As DNA, the CDR3 is TGTGCCAGCAGCTTAGCAGTAGCAGGGTACAATGAGCAGTTCTTC. The full variable domain, rest sourced from reference TRBV7-2 and TRBJ2-1, is GAGVSQSPSNKVTEKGKDVELRCDPISGHTALYWYRQSLGQGLEFLIYFQGNSAPDKSGLPSDRFSAERTGGSVSTLTIQRTQQEDSAVYLCASSLAVAGYNEQFFGPGTRLTVL.

This clonotype was seen only a few times. The chain couples TRBV12-5 to TRBJ2-5, with D unclear. The J call may be wrong; the DNA end is better matched by TRBJ2-1. Germline V CDR1 and CDR2: LGHNT, FRNRAP. The CDR3 is 15 residues long. DNA for the CDR3: TGTGCTAGTGGTTTGTTCCCCGGGCCCAACAATGAGCAGTTCTTC. It codes for CASGLFPGPNNEQFF.

The genes are TRBV4-1 and TRBJ1-6, with 10 bases that match TRBD1. V gave up 3 bases and J gave up 13 bases; unmatched junction bases: 12. CDR1 is MGHRA and CDR2 is YSYEKL in the germline V gene. The length of the CDR3 is 16 residues. CDR3 residues: CASSQEGTGVLGPLHF. In nucleotides, the CDR3 is TGCGCCAGCAGCCAGGAGGGGACAGGGGTATTGGGCCCCCTCCACTTT.

This sequence joins TRBV27 and TRBJ2-2, with 7 bases lining up with TRBD1. Germline CDR1 and CDR2: MNHEY and SMNVEV (reference sequence). V lost 5 bases and J lost 0; bases outside the gene matches: 9. The CDR3 runs to 17 residues. The CDR3 DNA reads TGTGCCAGCAGTCCCCGACAGGGAACTTCGAACACCGGGGAGCTGTTTTTT. Amino acids: CASSPRQGTSNTGELFF.

The rearrangement links TRBV27 to TRBJ2-5; D may match TRBD1 or TRBD2 (5 bases each). Trimming left V 6 bases short and J 1 base short, with 12 bases between. This CDR3 is 14 amino acids long. Germline V CDR1 and CDR2: MNHEY, SMNVEV (reference sequence). The CDR3 nucleotides are TGTGCCAGCAGGGACCGGGGCCTCCAAGAGACCCAGTACTTC. Protein: CASRDRGLQETQYF.

V usage is TRBV6-5 and J usage is TRBJ2-5, with 10 bases that match TRBD2. The DNA end lines up better with TRBJ2-1; the J call may be wrong. The CDR3 length is 19 residues. Germline assignment: CDR1 MNHEY and CDR2 SVGAGI. CDR3 protein: CASSYLGPSSGSGYNEQFF. For the CDR3, the DNA is TGTGCCAGCAGTTACTTGGGTCCGTCTAGCGGGAGTGGGTACAATGAGCAGTTCTTC.

V is TRBV20-1 and J is TRBJ1-1; a weak D match, TRBD1 (5 bases). The V gene's germline CDR1 is DFQATT and CDR2 SNEGSKA (reference sequence). The CDR3 runs 13 residues. V shed 6 bases and J shed 4 bases, with 15 bases lying between them. CDR3 region: CSALPGGFTEAFF. CDR3 in DNA: TGCAGTGCCTTACCGGGGGGATTCACTGAAGCTTTCTTT.

The chain couples TRBV29-1 to TRBJ2-1; perhaps TRBD2 as D (5 bases). CDR3 length: 9 amino acids. Trimming took off 0 bases at V and 15 bases at J, with 6 bases between the two ends. Per the germline V gene, CDR1 is SQVTM and CDR2 is ANQGSEA. In DNA form, the CDR3 reads TGCAGCGTTGAAGACGGGGTGTTCTTC. It translates to CSVEDGVFF.

With regard to this clonotype: One end of the junction varies from germline; a read error may be responsible. This rearrangement joins TRBV20-1 to TRBJ2-7; D remains unclear. This CDR3 is built from 15 residues. CDR1 and CDR2 from the germline V gene are DFQATT and SNEGSKA (reference sequence). For the CDR3, the DNA is TGCAGCGCTAGAGATCGTAACGGACCATCCTACGAGCAGTACTTC. Amino acids: CSARDRNGPSYEQYF.

This clonotype appeared a few times. The rearrangement uses TRBV6-2 or TRBV6-3 and TRBJ1-1; a possible D gene is TRBD1 (5 bases). The CDR3 is made up of 17 amino acids. Trimming left V 4 bases short and J 6 bases short, with 24 bases between. Per germline, CDR1 MNHEY and CDR2 SVGEGT. CDR3 sequence reads: CASSSPLVRSRRAEAFF. CDR3 bases: TGTGCCAGCAGTTCCCCCCTGGTGCGATCTCGCAGGGCTGAAGCTTTCTTT.

In its sample, this clonotype was seen a few times. The chain carries TRBV5-1 and TRBJ2-3, with D possibly being TRBD2 (6 bases). The CDR3 has 14 residues. CDR1 and CDR2 from the germline V gene are SGHRS and YFSETQ. Between the trimmed V and J ends, which lost 5 bases and 0 bases, there was a span of 10 bases. The CDR3 region is CASRGGSSTDTQYF. CDR3 sequence (DNA): TGCGCCAGCAGGGGAGGCAGTAGCACAGATACGCAGTATTTT.

This clonotype was detected a few times. The V and J genes are TRBV29-1 and TRBJ2-2; no clear D gene. From germline, CDR1 is SQVTM and CDR2 ANQGSEA. CDR3 length: 14 residues. The germline V and J ends were trimmed by 7 bases and 0 bases, with 12 bases remaining between them. The CDR3 DNA sequence: TGCAGCGCTTCTCCTGGGGCGAACACCGGGGAGCTGTTTTTT. Translating gives CSASPGANTGELFF.

The genes are TRBV10-3 and TRBJ2-3; D not resolved. With 6 bases removed from V and 2 bases from J, the gap between germline ends came to 9 bases. Germline V CDR1 and CDR2: ENHRY, SYGVKD. CDR3 length: 13 residues. The CDR3, as DNA: TGTGCCATCAGGCCCGGCTACACAGATACGCAGTATTTT. Translation: CAIRPGYTDTQYF.

This clonotype was recorded only once. The rearrangement links TRBV7-2 to TRBJ1-5, with TRBD1 identical over 8 bases. The germline gives CDR1 SGHTA, CDR2 FQGNSA. V lost 5 bases, J lost 0 bases, and 3 bases stayed unmatched. This CDR3 contains 15 residues. The CDR3 DNA sequence: TGTGCCAGCAGCAGAGGACAGGGTAGCAATCAGCCCCAGCATTTT. Residues: CASSRGQGSNQPQHF.

This rearrangement joins TRBV7-3 to TRBJ2-4, with TRBD1 as a possible D gene (7 bases). This CDR3 has 14 amino acids. Germline V gene sequence: CDR1 SGHTA, CDR2 FQGTGA. The V end was cut by 3 bases, the J end by 10 bases, with 16 bases between. The CDR3 sequence: CASSFTGDSGIQYF. In DNA form, the CDR3 reads TGTGCCAGCAGCTTTACAGGGGATAGCGGTATTCAGTACTTC.

V gene TRBV7-2 combines with J gene TRBJ2-2; no clear D gene. This CDR3 is 14 amino acids long. Between the trimmed V and J ends, which lost 3 bases and 7 bases, there was a span of 12 bases. Germline V gives CDR1 SGHTA, CDR2 FQGNSA. The DNA for the CDR3 is TGTGCCAGCAGCTTTATTTCCTGGGACGGGGAGCTGTTTTTT. It encodes CASSFISWDGELFF.

J is TRBJ1-1 and V is TRBV7-9; no firm D call. Trimming took 7 bases from V and 4 from J, leaving 19 bases between them. This CDR3 is built from 15 residues. Per germline, CDR1 SEHNR and CDR2 FQNEAQ (reference sequence). CDR3 nucleotide sequence: TGTGCCAGCAACCTCGTTCGGGGTCTCAGCACTGAAGCTTTCTTT. It encodes CASNLVRGLSTEAFF.

The V call is TRBV19, the J call TRBJ1-2, with TRBD1 matching over 7 bases. Germline V CDR1 and CDR2: LNHDA, SQIVND (reference sequence). The CDR3 runs to 10 residues. The trim removed 10 bases at V and 6 bases at J, leaving 2 bases unmatched. CDR3 nucleotides: TGTGCCACACAGGGGAATGGCTACACCTTC. Protein sequence: CATQGNGYTF.

This sequence joins TRBV7-9 and TRBJ2-5, with D perhaps matching TRBD1 or TRBD2 (5 bases each). V was shortened by 5 bases and J by 4 bases, with 17 bases between the two germline ends. The CDR3 contains 15 residues. The germline gives CDR1 SEHNR, CDR2 FQNEAQ (reference sequence). CDR3 in DNA: TGTGCCAGCAGCCTGCTGACCCAGGGAGCAGAGACCCAGTACTTC. It translates to CASSLLTQGAETQYF. The complete variable domain, with remaining parts taken from reference TRBV7-9 and TRBJ2-5, reads DTGVSQNPRHKITKRGQNVTFRCDPISEHNRLYWYRQTLGQGPEFLTYFQNEAQLEKSRLLSDRFSAERPKGSFSTLEIQRTEQGDSAMYLCASSLLTQGAETQYFGPGTRLLVL.

In its sample, this clonotype was seen a few times. V is TRBV18 and J is TRBJ1-1; TRBD1 is a possible D gene (6 bases). V lost 5 bases to trimming and J lost 10 bases, with 14 bases between them. Germline values: CDR1 KGHSH, CDR2 LQKENI. The CDR3 sequence is 12 residues long. The CDR3 is CASSKQGEGAFF. The CDR3 DNA reads TGTGCCAGCTCAAAACAGGGAGAGGGAGCTTTCTTT.